Below are 18 T cell receptor beta chains sequenced from a single sample in a study of shared clonotypes between healthy human individuals. Only in-frame clones appear in the TCRdb table, and some are missing; sequencing was by immunoSEQ multiplex PCR. The data hold 1.5 million to 2.5 million clones, with about 95% observed a single time. CD45RO-negative, CCR7-positively selected cells formed the naive CD8 fraction, excluding terminally differentiated effector memory CD45RA+ cells. Source material: naive CD8+ T cells sorted from blood. The receptors shown here come from a man younger than 30 in good health.

This clone was seen a single time. This chain links TRBV7-9 with TRBJ2-7, with D maybe TRBD1 (5 bases). CDR3 length equals 14 residues. Trimming shortened V by 5 bases and J by 3 bases, and 14 bases separated the two germline ends. CDR1 SEHNR and CDR2 FQNEAQ come from the germline V gene (reference sequence). Here the CDR3 reads CASSPPAGLYEQYF. Written as DNA, the CDR3 is TGTGCCAGCAGCCCCCCAGCAGGGCTCTACGAGCAGTACTTC. The whole variable domain, remainder taken from reference TRBV7-9 and TRBJ2-7, is DTGVSQNPRHKITKRGQNVTFRCDPISEHNRLYWYRQTLGQGPEFLTYFQNEAQLEKSRLLSDRFSAERPKGSFSTLEIQRTEQGDSAMYLCASSPPAGLYEQYFGPGTRLTVT.

This sequence joins TRBV18 and TRBJ1-5; D perhaps matches TRBD1 (5 bases). The germline V and J ends were trimmed by 6 bases and 5 bases, with 14 bases remaining between them. This CDR3 is built from 14 residues. Germline CDR1 is KGHSH and CDR2 is LQKENI. The CDR3 DNA follows: TGTGCCAGCTCGACCGAGACAGCTTATCAGCCCCAGCATTTT. Amino acid sequence: CASSTETAYQPQHF.

Details on this clone: This specimen includes other DNA sequences encoding the same CDR3. The J gene is TRBJ2-7, the V gene TRBV6-5; D is unclear. Trimming left V 0 bases short and J 1 base short, with 7 bases between. The CDR3 loop spans 14 amino acids. Germline V gene data show CDR1 as MNHEY and CDR2 as SVGAGI. The CDR3 region is CASSYSAASYEQYF. DNA for the CDR3: TGTGCCAGCAGTTACTCTGCAGCTTCCTACGAGCAGTACTTC.

The chain uses TRBV4-3 and TRBJ1-4; possible D gene TRBD1, 6 bases. This CDR3 is built from 14 residues. Per germline, CDR1 LGHNA and CDR2 YSLEER. Between the trimmed V and J ends, which lost 4 bases and 6 bases, there was a span of 12 bases. The CDR3 protein is CASSPTGGDEKLFF. In DNA form, the CDR3 reads TGCGCCAGCAGCCCGACAGGAGGGGATGAAAAACTGTTTTTT.

The chain uses TRBV7-9 and TRBJ2-3; D unclear. Trimming removed 5 bases from V and 4 bases from J, with 7 bases in between. CDR1 is SEHNR, CDR2 FQNEAQ, per germline (reference sequence). This CDR3 spans 12 amino acids. The CDR3 DNA reads TGTGCCAGCAGCGCCTTCCCAGATACGCAGTATTTT. It specifies CASSAFPDTQYF.

The chain uses TRBV7-8 and TRBJ1-2; 8 bases match TRBD1. Looked up from germline, CDR1 is SGHVS and CDR2 is FQNEAQ. V lost 1 base to trimming and J lost 4 bases; unmatched junction nucleotides: 8. This CDR3 is 16 amino acids long. CDR3 in amino acids: CASSLGASGTGYGYTF. The CDR3 DNA reads as TGTGCCAGCAGCTTAGGCGCCTCCGGGACAGGCTATGGCTACACCTTC.

The chain has TRBV7-9 and TRBJ2-7; possibly TRBD2 for D (5 bases). The CDR3 runs to 16 residues. V was pared by 5 bases and J by 3 bases, with 20 bases between. Germline V gene data show CDR1 as SEHNR and CDR2 as FQNEAQ (reference sequence). CDR3 DNA: TGTGCCAGCAGCCCCCCGAGGGCCGAAACGTACTACGAGCAGTACTTC. It yields the protein CASSPPRAETYYEQYF.

The CDR3 sequence: CASSATGLSSSPLRNYGYTF. In DNA form, the CDR3 reads TGTGCCAGCAGTGCTACAGGGTTGTCGTCTTCCCCCCTTCGTAACTATGGCTACACCTTC. This chain connects TRBV6-1 to TRBJ1-2, with D possibly being TRBD1 (6 bases). Trimming took 4 bases from V and 1 from J, leaving 28 bases between them. Looked up from germline, CDR1 is MNHNS and CDR2 is SASEGT. The CDR3 loop spans 20 amino acids.

This clone was observed once. CDR3 nucleotide sequence: TGTGCCAGCAGCGTAGGCATAGCACAAGCGAACACCGGGGAGCTGTTTTTT. This gives the protein CASSVGIAQANTGELFF. The rearrangement links TRBV9 to TRBJ2-2; D remains unclear. Looked up from germline, CDR1 is SGDLS and CDR2 is YYNGEE. V was shortened by 0 bases and J by 0 bases, with 12 bases between the two germline ends. CDR3 size: 17 residues.

In this sample, this clone turned up once. The genes are TRBV12-1 and TRBJ1-6. TRBV12-1 is a known pseudogene. The CDR3 length is 14 residues. The CDR3 DNA reads as TGTGCCAGCAGCCGGCCCGACTATAATTCACCCCTCCACTTT. This sequence encodes CASSRPDYNSPLHF.

The chain uses TRBV28 and TRBJ2-5; a possible D gene is TRBD1 (6 bases). The germline CDR1 and CDR2 sequences are MDHEN and SYDVKM. V gave up 6 bases and J gave up 3 bases, with 14 bases separating them. The CDR3 runs to 14 residues. This CDR3 reads CASSTWTVKETQYF. The CDR3 DNA reads TGTGCCAGCAGCACTTGGACAGTTAAAGAGACCCAGTACTTC.

The V gene is TRBV5-6, the J gene TRBJ2-3, with D possibly being TRBD1 (6 bases). CDR1 is SGHDT, CDR2 YYEEEE, per germline. The ends were cut back, 1 base at V and 0 bases at J, with 12 bases in the middle. This CDR3 comprises 16 residues. The CDR3 sequence: CASSLRTAPSTDTQYF. The CDR3 DNA follows: TGTGCCAGCAGCTTGCGGACAGCCCCTAGCACAGATACGCAGTATTTT. Full variable domain (rest looked up from reference TRBV5-6 and TRBJ2-3): DAGVTQSPTHLIKTRGQQVTLRCSPKSGHDTVSWYQQALGQGPQFIFQYYEEEERQRGNFPDRFSGHQFPNYSSELNVNALLLGDSALYLCASSLRTAPSTDTQYFGPGTRLTVL.

As regards this clone: A read error may account for a junction end that differs from germline. V usage is TRBV30 and J usage is TRBJ1-2; D possibly corresponds to TRBD1 (6 bases). Germline CDR1 GTSNPN, CDR2 SVGIG (reference sequence). The CDR3 contains 16 residues. The CDR3 here is CAWSVPWDTQSYDYTF. CDR3 in DNA: TGTGCCTGGAGTGTACCATGGGACACCCAATCCTATGACTACACCTTC.

The chain joins TRBV5-4 to TRBJ2-7; D may be TRBD2 (5 bases). CDR1 is SGHNT, CDR2 YYREEE, per germline (reference sequence). The CDR3 spans 11 residues. Trimming left V 2 bases short and J 5 bases short, with 5 bases between. The CDR3 region has the DNA TGTGCCAGCAGCTTCGGGGACGAGCAGTACTTC. Its protein is CASSFGDEQYF.

The chain is built from TRBV27 and TRBJ2-7; D unclear. The CDR3 contains 12 residues. Germline V gene lookup returns CDR1 MNHEY and CDR2 SMNVEV (reference sequence). V was shortened by 8 bases and J by 0 bases, with 8 bases between the two germline ends. CDR3: CASGVTSYEQYF. The CDR3 DNA sequence: TGTGCCAGCGGTGTTACCTCCTACGAGCAGTACTTC.

The rearrangement uses TRBV5-1 and TRBJ1-4; TRBD1 matches 7 bases. CDR1 and CDR2 (germline): SGHRS, YFSETQ. The CDR3 runs to 15 residues. V shed 0 bases and J 2 bases; nucleotides not matched to a gene: 1. The CDR3 bases are TGCGCCAGCAGCTTGGAACAGGGGACTAATGAAAAACTGTTTTTT. The encoded protein is CASSLEQGTNEKLFF.

V gene TRBV2 combines with J gene TRBJ2-7; no clear D. The CDR3 covers 13 residues. Trimming removed 1 base at V and 4 bases at J, with 8 bases between. The germline CDR1 and CDR2 sequences are SNHLY and FYNNEI. The CDR3, as DNA: TGTGCCAGCAGTGAAGATATTGGGTACGAGCAGTACTTC. Protein sequence: CASSEDIGYEQYF. The full variable domain, in which reference TRBV2 and TRBJ2-7 provide the parts outside the CDR3, is EPEVTQTPSHQVTQMGQEVILRCVPISNHLYFYWYRQILGQKVEFLVSFYNNEISEKSEIFDDQFSVERPDGSNFTLKIRSTKLEDSAMYFCASSEDIGYEQYFGPGTRLTVT.

The DNA for the CDR3 is TGTGCCAGCAGTCATTTATGGGGAGACGAGCAGTACTTC. This gives the protein CASSHLWGDEQYF. This rearrangement joins TRBV27 to TRBJ2-7, with D maybe TRBD2 (5 bases). Germline V gives CDR1 MNHEY, CDR2 SMNVEV (reference sequence). The CDR3 loop spans 13 amino acids. V gave up 5 bases and J gave up 5 bases, with 13 bases separating them.